Listed here are 8 T cell receptor beta chains from one sample, sequenced in a study of identical twins' blood T cells. TCRdb re-called the 5' RACE reads with MiXCR, one entry per CDR3 protein. The sample shows hundreds of thousands of distinct CDR3 sequences, under 30% of them seen only once. The sequencing input was PBMCs. These receptors came from a woman aged 18-55 years in good health.

The chain combines TRBV5-1 with TRBJ2-3; D tentatively reads TRBD1 or TRBD2 (6 bases each). The CDR3 runs 15 residues. Per germline, CDR1 SGHRS and CDR2 YFSETQ. V shed 0 bases and J shed 4 bases, with 12 bases lying between them. The CDR3 bases are TGCGCCAGCAGCTTGGCCGGGGGCCCCGCAGATACGCAGTATTTT. Translated: CASSLAGGPADTQYF.

Concerning this clonotype: At one end, the junction sequence differs from germline, possibly due to a read error. The V gene is TRBV27, the J gene TRBJ1-2; TRBD1 matches 12 bases. The CDR3 has 17 residues. Germline values: CDR1 MNHEY, CDR2 SMNVEV (reference sequence). CDR3 nucleotide sequence: TGTGCCAGCAGTTTTCTGGGACAGGGGGCTGATAACTATGGTTACACCTTC. Protein product: CASSFLGQGADNYGYTF.

This clonotype was detected only a few times. In DNA, the CDR3 is TGTGCCAGCAGCGGACAAAGCAAGGGTTATGCGTTGGGTCAGCCCCAGCATTTT. The encoded protein is CASSGQSKGYALGQPQHF. The chain recombines TRBV7-8 with TRBJ1-5; weak D call: TRBD1 (5 bases). Trimming took 5 bases from V and 6 from J, leaving 26 bases between them. The germline CDR1 and CDR2 sequences are SGHVS and FQNEAQ. The CDR3 loop spans 18 amino acids.

This clonotype was found a few times. CDR3 bases: TGCAGTGCTAGAGAGACAAAAGGGGGATCCACAGAGACCCAGTACTTC. Residues: CSARETKGGSTETQYF. The gene calls are TRBV20-1 and TRBJ2-5; D may be TRBD1 (6 bases). The CDR3 totals 16 residues. Trimming cost V 0 bases and J 4 bases, with 18 bases left between them. CDR1 DFQATT and CDR2 SNEGSKA come from the germline V gene (reference sequence).

About this clonotype itself: This may be a read error: a much more frequent sequence differs by one nucleotide. V is TRBV2 and J is TRBJ2-1; D unresolved. Germline CDR1 and CDR2: SNHLY and FYNNEI. The CDR3 has 14 residues. Deletions cut 4 bases from V and 10 bases from J, with 17 bases between. The chain's CDR3 is CASSGSPHGWEQFF. In DNA form, the CDR3 reads TGTGCCAGCAGTGGGTCTCCCCATGGGTGGGAGCAGTTCTTC.

The V gene is TRBV7-8, the J gene TRBJ1-2; D is unclear. This CDR3 is built from 12 residues. The ends were cut back, 5 bases at V and 6 bases at J, with 10 bases in the middle. Germline CDR1 SGHVS, CDR2 FQNEAQ. The CDR3 DNA sequence: TGTGCCAGCAGCGCGGAACTAAATGGCTACACCTTC. This sequence encodes CASSAELNGYTF.

The sample holds a few counts of this clonotype. The chain employs TRBV29-1 and TRBJ2-1; D may be TRBD2 (6 bases). The CDR3 contains 13 residues. Germline values: CDR1 SQVTM, CDR2 ANQGSEA. V was shortened by 2 bases and J by 8 bases, with 13 bases between the two germline ends. The DNA of the CDR3 is TGCAGCGTTGAATCCGCTAGCGCGTATGAGCAGTTCTTC. Amino acid sequence: CSVESASAYEQFF.

The rearrangement uses TRBV11-2 and TRBJ1-1; no reliable D call. The V gene lost 1 base and the J gene lost 6 bases, with 9 bases spanning the gap. The CDR3 runs to 13 residues. Germline V gives CDR1 SGHAT, CDR2 FQNNGV. The CDR3 nucleotides are TGTGCCAGCAGCTTAGCGGGGTACGCTGAAGCTTTCTTT. Its translation: CASSLAGYAEAFF.